Given below is one T cell receptor (beta chain) in context. These data come from a study of blood T cell repertoires in COVID-19. J lost 3 bases, V lost 5 bases, and 3 bases had no gene match. Germline V CDR1 and CDR2: SEHNR, FQNEAQ (reference sequence). CDR3 length: 13 amino acids. Assay used: immunoSEQ multiplex PCR; TCRdb lists only in-frame clones, some missing. The sample shows 140,000 or so clones, around 84% of them seen only once. What was sequenced was peripheral blood. The rearrangement uses TRBV7-9 and TRBJ1-2; 7 nucleotides match TRBD1. This receptor was obtained from a human donor in a cohort sampled during active COVID-19. The DNA for the CDR3 is TGTGCCAGCAGCGGACAGGCGTACTATGGCTACACCTTC. Residues: CASSGQAYYGYTF.